This TCR beta chain derives from a study of early T cells in non-severe SARS-CoV-2 infection. General observations from the study: In VDJdb matching, anti-spike CD8 responses were favored while private and CD4 specificities went missing.

cDNA molecules, individually, were tagged with unique molecular identifiers. TCRdb called the 5' RACE reads again in MiXCR, with one record for every CDR3 protein. The table lists around 25,000 distinct CDR3 sequences, less than 7% of them singletons, with 2.4% in the top ten. Comment on this clonotype: Antigen specificity is unknown.

After removal of 4 bases from V and 5 bases from J, the junction contained 11 bases not matched to a gene. The germline CDR1 and CDR2 sequences are MGHRA and YSYEKL. This CDR3 comprises 16 residues. This chain joins TRBV4-1 and TRBJ2-5, with 9 bases aligning to TRBD1. The source is an adult who was a healthcare worker with PCR-confirmed SARS-CoV-2 infection or an uninfected control (not recorded which). The material sequenced was whole blood. As DNA, the CDR3 is TGCGCCAGCAGCCGGTCGGACAGGGGAGGCGCGGAGACCCAGTACTTC. Protein: CASSRSDRGGAETQYF.